The 21 T cell receptor beta chains listed next were all sequenced from one sample in a study of control samples from healthy donors and cancer patients. TCRdb's copy holds only in-frame clones and misses some; the assay was immunoSEQ multiplex PCR. The sample yields roughly 40,000 clones, 83% seen once. Sequencing used blood. These receptors were obtained from a man aged 55-75 years in good health.

V and J are TRBV28 and TRBJ2-1, with TRBD2 matching over 11 bases. From germline, CDR1 is MDHEN and CDR2 SYDVKM. V was pared by 7 bases and J by 6 bases, with 5 bases of the junction left unmatched. This CDR3 contains 14 residues. The CDR3 DNA sequence: TGTGCCAGCACCAGACTAGCGGGAATCAATGAGCAGTTCTTC. Residues: CASTRLAGINEQFF.

The chain employs TRBV14 and TRBJ1-1; possibly TRBD1 for D (6 bases). This CDR3 is built from 15 residues. Germline CDR1 is SGHDN and CDR2 is FVKESK. V was pared by 5 bases and J by 0 bases, with 13 bases between. CDR3 sequence: CASSTTGTMNTEAFF. Here the CDR3 DNA reads TGTGCCAGCAGCACAACAGGGACGATGAACACTGAAGCTTTCTTT.

The J gene is TRBJ2-7, the V gene TRBV6-5; D assignment may be TRBD1 or TRBD2 (5 bases each). Germline CDR1 reads MNHEY; CDR2 reads SVGAGI. This CDR3 comprises 14 residues. Trimming removed 6 bases from V and 0 bases from J, with 12 bases in between. The CDR3 DNA is TGTGCCAGCAGATGGGACGCAAACTCCTACGAGCAGTACTTC. Translating gives CASRWDANSYEQYF.

J is TRBJ2-2 and V is TRBV19; TRBD1 agrees at 10 bases. With V trimmed by 7 bases and J by 3 bases, 5 bases remained unmatched. CDR1 and CDR2 (germline): LNHDA, SQIVND (reference sequence). The length of the CDR3 is 15 residues. In DNA form, the CDR3 reads TGTGCCAGTACCGACAGGGGGCGTCACACCGGGGAGCTGTTTTTT. This gives the protein CASTDRGRHTGELFF. Full variable domain (remainder filled in from reference TRBV19 and TRBJ2-2): DGGITQSPKYLFRKEGQNVTLSCEQNLNHDAMYWYRQDPGQGLRLIYYSQIVNDFQKGDIAEGYSVSREKKESFPLTVTSAQKNPTAFYLCASTDRGRHTGELFFGEGSRLTVL.

V is TRBV6-4 and J is TRBJ1-2; unclear D gene. The CDR3 has 12 amino acids. The germline V gene encodes CDR1 MRHNA and CDR2 SNTAGT. Trimming removed 3 bases from V and 9 bases from J, with 11 bases in between. CDR3 protein: CASSEGSGRYTF. Here the CDR3 DNA reads TGTGCCAGCAGTGAAGGCAGCGGACGCTACACCTTC.

This sequence joins TRBV29-1 and TRBJ1-2, with TRBD1 as a possible D gene (5 bases). The V gene lost 7 bases and the J gene lost 1 base, with 7 bases spanning the gap. The CDR3 runs to 11 residues. In germline, CDR1 is SQVTM, CDR2 ANQGSEA. The DNA for the CDR3 is TGCAGCGCGGGACTTAACTATGGCTACACCTTC. It codes for CSAGLNYGYTF.

CDR3 sequence (DNA): TGTGCCAGCAGCTTAAGTGTTGGGACCCAGTACTTC. Its translation is CASSLSVGTQYF. The chain combines TRBV11-2 with TRBJ2-5; no firm D call. This CDR3 comprises 12 residues. Germline assignment: CDR1 SGHAT and CDR2 FQNNGV. V gave up 2 bases and J gave up 7 bases, with 8 bases separating them.

Sample share makes this clone medium-sized (0.01 to 0.1%). The genes are TRBV5-1 and TRBJ2-4, with 11 bases identical to TRBD1. The V gene end was trimmed by 4 bases and the J gene end by 7 bases; junction bases not matched to a gene: 4. CDR1 and CDR2 (germline): SGHRS, YFSETQ. This CDR3 has 14 residues. The CDR3 sequence: CASSPGTGGNIQYF. DNA of the CDR3: TGCGCCAGCAGCCCTGGGACAGGGGGGAACATTCAGTACTTC.

With regard to this clone: The same CDR3 is also encoded by other DNA sequences in this sample. The chain recombines TRBV5-1 with TRBJ2-1, with 7 nucleotides matching TRBD1. The CDR3 consists of 14 residues. With 0 bases clipped from V and 3 bases from J, the junction kept 0 bases outside the gene matches. Germline V gene lookup returns CDR1 SGHRS and CDR2 YFSETQ. The CDR3 nucleotides are TGCGCCAGCAGCTTGGGACAGGGCTACAATGAGCAGTTCTTC. Amino acids: CASSLGQGYNEQFF.

V gene TRBV7-8 combines with J gene TRBJ1-1, with TRBD1 matching over 7 bases. V trimming: 6 bases; J trimming: 4 bases; junction bases outside the gene matches: 5. CDR1 and CDR2 (germline): SGHVS, FQNEAQ. The CDR3 covers 13 residues. Here the CDR3 reads CASRTTGITEAFF. The CDR3, as DNA: TGTGCCAGCAGAACGACAGGGATCACTGAAGCTTTCTTT.

The chain joins TRBV5-6 to TRBJ1-1; D gene unclear. Germline-derived CDR1 and CDR2 are SGHDT and YYEEEE. Trimming cost V 6 bases and J 6 bases, with 9 bases left between them. This CDR3 comprises 11 residues. DNA of the CDR3: TGTGCCAGCACCTACATGGCTGAAGCTTTCTTT. This codes for CASTYMAEAFF.

The J gene is TRBJ2-1, the V gene TRBV7-3; the match to TRBD2 covers 12 bases. This CDR3 is 16 amino acids long. Germline V gene data show CDR1 as SGHTA and CDR2 as FQGTGA. J lost 4 bases, V lost 5 bases, and 6 bases had no gene match. The chain's CDR3 is CASSLRTSGMYNEQFF. CDR3 sequence (DNA): TGTGCCAGCAGCCTCCGGACTAGCGGGATGTACAATGAGCAGTTCTTC.

The chain employs TRBV6-5 and TRBJ2-6; D gene ambiguous. The germline V and J ends were trimmed by 6 bases and 11 bases, with 14 bases remaining between them. Germline values: CDR1 MNHEY, CDR2 SVGAGI. The CDR3 is 13 residues long. The CDR3 sequence is CASSPRARDVLTF. In DNA form, the CDR3 reads TGTGCCAGCAGCCCCCGGGCAAGAGACGTCCTGACTTTC.

The V and J genes are TRBV4-1 and TRBJ2-3; weak D call: TRBD2 (6 bases). V gave up 0 bases and J gave up 2 bases, with 12 bases separating them. Germline V gives CDR1 MGHRA, CDR2 YSYEKL. The CDR3 covers 16 residues. The DNA of the CDR3 is TGCGCCAGCAGCCAAGAGGCTAGCGTTGACACAGATACGCAGTATTTT. Translation: CASSQEASVDTDTQYF.

The chain carries TRBV7-3 and TRBJ2-1; 10 positions match TRBD2. With V trimmed by 2 bases and J by 8 bases, 3 bases remained unmatched. CDR1 is SGHTA, CDR2 FQGTGA, per germline. CDR3 length: 14 residues. Written as DNA, the CDR3 is TGTGCCAGCAGCTTAGCTAGCGGGAGTGATGAGCAGTTCTTC. Protein product: CASSLASGSDEQFF.

The V gene is TRBV7-2, the J gene TRBJ2-3; 7 nucleotides align to TRBD2. V gave up 4 bases and J gave up 2 bases; unmatched junction bases: 9. There are 16 residues in the CDR3. The germline gives CDR1 SGHTA, CDR2 FQGNSA. CDR3 protein: CASSSRGRGDTDTQYF. CDR3 DNA: TGTGCCAGCAGCTCTAGGGGTCGGGGGGACACAGATACGCAGTATTTT.

The rearrangement uses TRBV7-8 and TRBJ1-2; 12 positions agree with TRBD1. CDR1 and CDR2 from the germline V gene are SGHVS and FQNEAQ. J was trimmed by 3 bases and V by 5 bases; bases with no gene match: 7. The CDR3 is 16 amino acids. The DNA for the CDR3 is TGTGCCAGCAGCCCCGGGGACAGGGGGCTATACTATGGCTACACCTTC. Residues: CASSPGDRGLYYGYTF. Supplemented by reference TRBV7-8 and TRBJ1-2, the full variable domain reads GAGVSQSPRYKVAKRGQDVALRCDPISGHVSLFWYQQALGQGPEFLTYFQNEAQLDKSGLPSDRFFAERPEGSVSTLKIQRTQQEDSAVYLCASSPGDRGLYYGYTFGSGTRLTVV.

This clone was detected only a few times. Here the CDR3 reads CASSMRREAFF. In DNA, the CDR3 is TGTGCCAGTAGTATGAGGCGGGAGGCTTTCTTT. V and J are TRBV19 and TRBJ1-1; no reliable D call. Germline-derived CDR1 and CDR2 are LNHDA and SQIVND (reference sequence). The CDR3 has 11 residues. V dropped 3 bases and J dropped 11 bases, with 10 bases sitting between them.

The chain is built from TRBV4-3 and TRBJ2-6; D ambiguous. Germline CDR1 LGHNA, CDR2 YSLEER. Between the trimmed V and J ends, which lost 4 bases and 0 bases, there was a span of 7 bases. The CDR3 totals 15 residues. CDR3 DNA: TGCGCCAGCAGCCCCAGAAGCTCTGGGGCCAACGTCCTGACTTTC. It encodes CASSPRSSGANVLTF.

CDR3 amino acids: CATSRGGRQFF. CDR3 in DNA: TGTGCCACCAGCAGAGGGGGAAGACAGTTCTTC. The chain joins TRBV15 to TRBJ2-1, with no clear D. The CDR3 sequence is 11 residues long. Deletions cut 1 base from V and 13 bases from J, with 8 bases between. The germline V gene has CDR1 LNHNV and CDR2 YYDKDF (reference sequence).

This clone was found once. The chain employs TRBV7-3 and TRBJ1-6, with D perhaps matching TRBD1 (6 bases). CDR3 length: 16 residues. Trimming pared 4 bases from V and 3 bases from J, leaving 13 bases between. Germline V gene lookup returns CDR1 SGHTA and CDR2 FQGTGA. The CDR3 loop reads CASSSQGAGYNSPLHF. The DNA of the CDR3 is TGTGCCAGCAGCTCACAGGGAGCAGGCTATAATTCACCCCTCCACTTT.